This entry concerns a single T cell receptor (beta chain). Its antigen remains unknown. The data were taken from a study of cytomegalovirus exposure and HLA in healthy donors. Whole-study findings and limits: Reports credit the classifier with highly specific, highly sensitive diagnosis of cytomegalovirus status. Data from an earlier analysis indicated that most TCR beta V segments were productive either about 87% or about 30% of the time. It emerged from a later analysis that several of the most significant clusters appeared to be linked to common viral pathogens. In a later analysis, donors in an Asian-associated ancestry cluster reportedly had fewer N-insertions in productive TCRs than the cohort mean.

This CDR3 is 15 amino acids long. Germline V gene lookup returns CDR1 MNHEY and CDR2 SVGAGI. The ends lost 5 bases at V and 2 bases at J; junction bases unmatched: 5. Primers for the PCR totalled 60 Vbeta and 13 Jbeta. Clones were sequenced by immunoSEQ multiplex PCR, and TCRdb holds only the in-frame ones, with some missing. This sample yields about 300,000 clones, of which around 86% are seen a single time; almost 4% belongs to the top ten. The source material was PBMCs. This TCR derives from a man aged 40-55 years in good health and CMV-seropositive. V is TRBV6-5 and J is TRBJ2-1; TRBD1 matches at 8 bases. CDR3 amino acids: CASSPDRGAYNEQFF. CDR3 nucleotide sequence: TGTGCCAGCAGTCCCGACAGGGGTGCCTACAATGAGCAGTTCTTC.